Each of the 21 T cell receptor beta chains below was sequenced from the same sample in a study of response to subunit inactivated influenza vaccine. TCRdb itself ran the RT-PCR reads through MiXCR, one entry per CDR3 protein. The table lists more than 400,000 distinct CDR3 sequences, approximately 7.2% of them singletons, with about an eighth in the top ten. Specimen: PBMCs from blood, collected less than 30 months after vaccination. These receptors came from a man aged 45 to 70 who received an inactivated influenza vaccine.

This clonotype has only a few counts. The genes are TRBV6-2 or TRBV6-3 and TRBJ2-4; maybe TRBD2 (5 bases). CDR3 length: 15 residues. Between the trimmed V and J ends, which lost 6 bases and 0 bases, there was a span of 12 bases. Germline CDR1 reads MNHEY; CDR2 reads SVGEGT. The CDR3 DNA reads as TGTGCCAGCAGAAACGGAGGCGGAGCCAAAAACATTCAGTACTTC. It is translated as CASRNGGGAKNIQYF.

Many counts were recorded for this clonotype. V usage is TRBV7-2 and J usage is TRBJ1-2; no reliable D call. Deletions cut 4 bases from V and 4 bases from J, with 19 bases between. CDR1 is SGHTA and CDR2 is FQGNSA in the germline V gene. This CDR3 comprises 16 residues. The CDR3: CASSSAQELATYGYTF. CDR3 bases: TGTGCCAGCAGCTCCGCCCAGGAGTTGGCTACCTATGGCTACACCTTC.

This clonotype has ten or more counts. The chain uses TRBV6-2 or TRBV6-3 and TRBJ2-6, with 7 nucleotides matching TRBD1. Trimming cost V 6 bases and J 3 bases; bases outside gene matches: 14. CDR1 is MNHEY, CDR2 SVGEGT, per germline. The CDR3 totals 18 residues. For the CDR3, the DNA is TGTGCCAGCAGAAGACAGGGAACTATTCTTGGTGGGGCCAACGTCCTGACTTTC. This encodes CASRRQGTILGGANVLTF.

The chain joins TRBV6-1 to TRBJ2-4; 7 bases are shared with TRBD2. J lost 15 bases, V lost 6 bases, and 11 bases had no gene match. The length of the CDR3 is 12 residues. CDR1 is MNHNS, CDR2 SASEGT, per germline. For the CDR3, the DNA is TGTGCCAGCAGCGGGGGAAGGACTAGTTGGTACTTC. This sequence encodes CASSGGRTSWYF.

The gene calls are TRBV5-5 and TRBJ1-4; TRBD1 is a possible D gene (6 bases). Germline CDR1 reads SGHKS; CDR2 reads YYEKEE (reference sequence). Deletions cut 4 bases from V and 7 bases from J, with 17 bases between. This CDR3 has 15 residues. This CDR3 reads CASSDIRGAREKLFF. Written as DNA, the CDR3 is TGTGCCAGCAGCGACATTAGGGGGGCTCGTGAAAAACTGTTTTTT.

In this sample, this clonotype turned up many times. The chain employs TRBV4-1 and TRBJ2-2, with TRBD2 identical over 8 bases. The CDR3 runs 17 residues. The junction had 9 bases not matched to a gene; V was cut back by 1 base and J by 5 bases. CDR1 and CDR2 (germline): MGHRA, YSYEKL. The CDR3 is CASSQVSAGVPTGELFF. The DNA for the CDR3 is TGCGCCAGCAGCCAAGTATCAGCGGGAGTTCCGACCGGGGAGCTGTTTTTT.

V and J are TRBV28 and TRBJ2-3, with 12 bases matching TRBD2. This CDR3 comprises 20 residues. Trimming removed 2 bases from V and 0 bases from J; junction bases left unmatched: 12. CDR1 is MDHEN, CDR2 SYDVKM, per germline. The CDR3 spells CASSLVPPSSGGASTDTQYF. DNA for the CDR3: TGTGCCAGCAGTTTAGTTCCCCCCTCTAGCGGGGGGGCCAGCACAGATACGCAGTATTTT. Combining the CDR3 with reference TRBV28 and TRBJ2-3 gives the whole variable domain DVKVTQSSRYLVKRTGEKVFLECVQDMDHENMFWYRQDPGLGLRLIYFSYDVKMKEKGDIPEGYSVSREKKERFSLILESASTNQTSMYLCASSLVPPSSGGASTDTQYFGPGTRLTVL.

This clonotype has just a few counts. This rearrangement joins TRBV28 to TRBJ2-6; 7 bases fit TRBD1. Germline CDR1 and CDR2: MDHEN and SYDVKM. This CDR3 has 16 residues. The ends lost 4 bases at V and 2 bases at J; junction bases unmatched: 5. CDR3 sequence (DNA): TGTGCCAGCAGTTCCACCGGGACAGCTGGGGCCAACGTCCTGACTTTC. Protein: CASSSTGTAGANVLTF.

The chain joins TRBV7-7 to TRBJ2-2; 10 bases fit TRBD1. CDR1 SSHAT and CDR2 FNYEAQ come from the germline V gene (reference sequence). The CDR3 is made up of 16 amino acids. With V trimmed by 5 bases and J by 1 base, 4 bases remained unmatched. Written as DNA, the CDR3 is TGTGCCAGCAGCGAGAGGACAGGGGGGAACACCGGGGAGCTGTTTTTT. This translates into CASSERTGGNTGELFF. Drawing the rest from reference TRBV7-7 and TRBJ2-2, the complete variable domain is GAGVSQSPRYKVTKRGQDVTLRCDPISSHATLYWYQQALGQGPEFLTYFNYEAQPDKSGLPSDRFSAERPEGSISTLTIQRTEQRDSAMYRCASSERTGGNTGELFFGEGSRLTVL.

There are many counts of this clonotype. The chain uses TRBV18 and TRBJ2-3; D remains ambiguous. Per germline, CDR1 KGHSH and CDR2 LQKENI. Trimming took 5 bases from V and 1 from J, leaving 7 bases between them. The CDR3 sequence is 13 residues long. In nucleotides, the CDR3 is TGTGCCAGCTCAACCGTTGGCACAGATACGCAGTATTTT. Protein: CASSTVGTDTQYF.

There are many counts of this clonotype. The chain has TRBV7-2 and TRBJ2-1; D unresolved. Germline assignment: CDR1 SGHTA and CDR2 FQGNSA. V lost 1 base, J lost 8 bases, and 9 bases lay in between. This CDR3 region has 13 residues. The CDR3 protein is CASSLGIRDEQFF. CDR3 in DNA: TGTGCCAGCAGCTTAGGAATTCGGGATGAGCAGTTCTTC. Full variable domain (missing parts from reference TRBV7-2 and TRBJ2-1): GAGVSQSPSNKVTEKGKDVELRCDPISGHTALYWYRQSLGQGLEFLIYFQGNSAPDKSGLPSDRFSAERTGGSVSTLTIQRTQQEDSAVYLCASSLGIRDEQFFGPGTRLTVL.

This clonotype occurred a few times. The chain couples TRBV20-1 to TRBJ1-3, with 7 positions matching TRBD1. V shed 6 bases and J 4 bases; nucleotides not matched to a gene: 12. Germline CDR1 DFQATT, CDR2 SNEGSKA (reference sequence). This CDR3 is built from 15 residues. For the CDR3, the DNA is TGCAGTGCCGCCGCGGGAGGGGGCAAAGGAAACACCATATATTTT. Translating gives CSAAAGGGKGNTIYF.

Only a few counts were recorded for this clonotype. The V call is TRBV4-2, the J call TRBJ1-5; TRBD1 matches 9 bases. The junction had 7 bases not matched to a gene; V was cut back by 4 bases and J by 3 bases. This CDR3 contains 16 residues. Germline V gene sequence: CDR1 LGHNA, CDR2 YNFKEQ. The CDR3 is CASSLTGTGNNQPQHF. CDR3 in DNA: TGTGCCAGCAGCCTCACCGGGACAGGGAACAATCAGCCCCAGCATTTT.

This clonotype was counted only a few times. The chain couples TRBV9 to TRBJ1-4; tentative D call: TRBD1 (6 bases). CDR1 is SGDLS and CDR2 is YYNGEE in the germline V gene. The CDR3 has 15 amino acids. Between the trimmed V and J ends, which lost 4 bases and 2 bases, there was a span of 12 bases. The DNA for the CDR3 is TGTGCCAGCAGCCAAACAGGGAACACTAATGAAAAACTGTTTTTT. Translation: CASSQTGNTNEKLFF.

V gene TRBV7-2 combines with J gene TRBJ2-1; D not resolved. Trimming stripped 5 bases from V and 11 bases from J, with 10 bases between. The CDR3 spans 11 residues. Germline V gives CDR1 SGHTA, CDR2 FQGNSA. The CDR3 protein is CASSPGGQQFF. The CDR3 nucleotides read TGTGCCAGCAGCCCCGGCGGACAGCAGTTCTTC.

The V and J genes are TRBV11-2 and TRBJ2-5; 7 bases fit TRBD2. The CDR3 extends over 17 amino acids. V shed 5 bases, J shed 4 bases, and the junction held 16 bases outside the gene matches. Germline V gene sequence: CDR1 SGHAT, CDR2 FQNNGV. The CDR3 coding sequence is TGTGCCAGCAGCAGAGGGGCTAGCGGTCTACGCCGAGAGACCCAGTACTTC. It codes for CASSRGASGLRRETQYF.

The chain uses TRBV3-1 and TRBJ2-5; 9 bases align to TRBD2. The V gene's germline CDR1 is LGHDT and CDR2 YNNKEL (reference sequence). Unmatched junction bases numbered 13, after V lost 4 bases and J lost 4 bases. The CDR3 contains 17 residues. CDR3 in amino acids: CASSPGGSGSIRETQYF. In DNA form, the CDR3 reads TGTGCCAGCAGCCCTGGGGGTAGCGGGAGTATCCGAGAGACCCAGTACTTC.

This clonotype was seen many times. The chain is built from TRBV20-1 and TRBJ2-5; weak D call: TRBD1 (6 bases). V dropped 6 bases and J dropped 5 bases, with 16 bases sitting between them. The CDR3 has 13 residues. Germline assignment: CDR1 DFQATT and CDR2 SNEGSKA (reference sequence). In DNA form, the CDR3 reads TGCAGTGCAAAGGACAGCAGGTCGGAGACCCAGTACTTC. Translation gives CSAKDSRSETQYF.

Note on this clonotype: Given a much more abundant clone one base away, this may be a read error. This chain connects TRBV5-1 to TRBJ2-3; 9 bases fit TRBD2. J gave up 4 bases and V 0 bases, and 3 bases lay outside the gene matches. The CDR3 length is 15 residues. CDR1 is SGHRS, CDR2 YFSETQ, per germline. The CDR3 nucleotides read TGCGCCAGCAGCTTGGGGCGGGGGGGCCCAGATACGCAGTATTTT. Translation: CASSLGRGGPDTQYF.

As to this clonotype: At one end the junction does not follow the germline gene, possibly because of a read error. The chain couples TRBV7-2 to TRBJ2-1; no clear D. From germline, CDR1 is SGHTA and CDR2 FQGNSA. This CDR3 spans 12 amino acids. The CDR3 DNA follows: TGTGTCAGCAGCTTAATCGTTTGGGAGCAGTTCTTC. Translated: CVSSLIVWEQFF. Combining the CDR3 with reference TRBV7-2 and TRBJ2-1 gives the whole variable domain GAGVSQSPSNKVTEKGKDVELRCDPISGHTALYWYRQSLGQGLEFLIYFQGNSAPDKSGLPSDRFSAERTGGSVSTLTIQRTQQEDSAVYLCVSSLIVWEQFFGPGTRLTVL.

In this sample, this clonotype turned up a few times. The rearrangement links TRBV5-1 to TRBJ2-5, with 9 bases that match TRBD2. In germline, CDR1 is SGHRS, CDR2 YFSETQ. The junction had 22 bases not matched to a gene; V was cut back by 8 bases and J by 5 bases. The CDR3 is 18 amino acids. The CDR3: CASTWLRGGAPLLETQYF. The CDR3 DNA reads as TGCGCCAGTACCTGGCTCCGCGGGGGGGCTCCATTATTGGAGACCCAGTACTTC. Full variable domain (outside the CDR3, taken from reference TRBV5-1 and TRBJ2-5): KAGVTQTPRYLIKTRGQQVTLSCSPISGHRSVSWYQQTPGQGLQFLFEYFSETQRNKGNFPGRFSGRQFSNSRSEMNVSTLELGDSALYLCASTWLRGGAPLLETQYFGPGTRLLVL.